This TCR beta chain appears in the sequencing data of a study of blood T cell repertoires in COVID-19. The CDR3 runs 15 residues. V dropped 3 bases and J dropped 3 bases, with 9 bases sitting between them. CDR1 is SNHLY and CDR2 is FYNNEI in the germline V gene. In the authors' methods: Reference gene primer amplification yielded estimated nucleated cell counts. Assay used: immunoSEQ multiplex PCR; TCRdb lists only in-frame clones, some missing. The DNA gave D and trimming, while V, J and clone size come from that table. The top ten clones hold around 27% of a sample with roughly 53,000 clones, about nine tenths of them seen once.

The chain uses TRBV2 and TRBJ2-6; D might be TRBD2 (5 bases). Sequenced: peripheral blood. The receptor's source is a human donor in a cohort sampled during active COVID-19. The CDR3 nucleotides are TGTGCCAGCAGTGATCGGGCGGGTGGGGCCAACGTCCTGACTTTC. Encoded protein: CASSDRAGGANVLTF.